These 8 T cell receptor beta chains were all obtained from the same sample, sequenced in a study of blood T cell repertoires in COVID-19. The assay was immunoSEQ multiplex PCR, and TCRdb's table has in-frame clones only and misses some. Here the sample spans a few hundred thousand clones, roughly 85% being singletons. The specimen was peripheral blood. The source is a woman aged 18-29 years with acute or convalescent COVID-19.

This chain uses TRBV6-6 with TRBJ2-3, with 8 bases fitting TRBD2. CDR1 MNHNY and CDR2 SVGAGI come from the germline V gene (reference sequence). V trimming: 10 bases; J trimming: 11 bases; junction bases outside the gene matches: 8. The CDR3 spans 11 residues. CDR3 bases: TGTGCCACCACGGCGGGAGGCGGGCAGTATTTT. Residues: CATTAGGGQYF.

This chain links TRBV25-1 with TRBJ2-3, with D perhaps matching TRBD2 (6 bases). Germline CDR1 and CDR2: MGHDK and SYGVNS. This CDR3 has 15 residues. The V and J ends lost 3 bases and 5 bases respectively, with 15 bases between them. The CDR3 bases are TGTGCCAGCAGTGATCGGCGGGAATCAGGAGATACGCAGTATTTT. It yields the protein CASSDRRESGDTQYF.

The chain couples TRBV9 to TRBJ1-2; 9 bases line up with TRBD1. CDR1 and CDR2 from the germline V gene are SGDLS and YYNGEE. This CDR3 is built from 14 residues. V lost 5 bases and J lost 6; bases outside the gene matches: 8. This chain's CDR3 is CASSPGQGLDGYTF. Written as DNA, the CDR3 is TGTGCCAGCAGTCCCGGACAGGGGCTCGATGGCTACACCTTC.

The chain is built from TRBV28 and TRBJ2-7, with D perhaps matching TRBD2 (5 bases). Trimming took off 2 bases at V and 4 bases at J, with 15 bases between the two ends. CDR3 length equals 15 residues. The germline gives CDR1 MDHEN, CDR2 SYDVKM. The CDR3 protein is CASSLLGSLLYEQYF. The CDR3 DNA is TGTGCCAGCAGTTTACTAGGGAGTCTGCTATACGAGCAGTACTTC.

The rearrangement joins TRBV27 to TRBJ2-7, with D possibly TRBD1 on 6 matching bases. V dropped 9 bases and J dropped 2 bases, with 11 bases sitting between them. Germline V CDR1 and CDR2: MNHEY, SMNVEV (reference sequence). CDR3 length: 12 amino acids. CDR3 in DNA: TGTGCCAGTTCGGGACAAACCTACGAGCAGTACTTC. Translating it yields CASSGQTYEQYF.

The J gene is TRBJ2-1, the V gene TRBV21-1; TRBD2 is the table's D call, not checked against the DNA. TRBV21-1 is an annotated pseudogene. CDR3 size: 16 residues. CDR3: CASSSKLAGGRNEQFF. The CDR3 DNA sequence: TGTGCCAGCAGCTCAAAACTAGCGGGAGGGAGGAATGAGCAGTTCTTC.

This clone showed up just a few times. The V call is TRBV5-6, the J call TRBJ2-2; 8 bases fit TRBD2. The CDR3 is made up of 15 amino acids. Germline V gene sequence: CDR1 SGHDT, CDR2 YYEEEE. Germline trimming cut 1 base from V and 8 bases from J; bases unmatched to any gene: 7. The CDR3 nucleotides are TGTGCCAGCAGCTTGCTCAGCGGGAGAAGAGGGGAGCTGTTTTTT. Encoded protein: CASSLLSGRRGELFF. The variable domain in full, with the rest retrieved from reference TRBV5-6 and TRBJ2-2, is DAGVTQSPTHLIKTRGQQVTLRCSPKSGHDTVSWYQQALGQGPQFIFQYYEEEERQRGNFPDRFSGHQFPNYSSELNVNALLLGDSALYLCASSLLSGRRGELFFGEGSRLTVL.

The chain's CDR3 is CASSYSGSGLSHEQYF. The CDR3, as DNA: TGTGCCAGCAGTTACTCTGGTAGCGGTTTAAGTCACGAGCAGTACTTC. The chain links TRBV6-2 or TRBV6-3 to TRBJ2-7; TRBD2 is a possible D gene (6 bases). The CDR3 has 16 amino acids. V was cut by 0 bases and J by 5 bases, with 17 bases left in between. CDR1 is MNHEY and CDR2 is SVGEGT in the germline V gene.